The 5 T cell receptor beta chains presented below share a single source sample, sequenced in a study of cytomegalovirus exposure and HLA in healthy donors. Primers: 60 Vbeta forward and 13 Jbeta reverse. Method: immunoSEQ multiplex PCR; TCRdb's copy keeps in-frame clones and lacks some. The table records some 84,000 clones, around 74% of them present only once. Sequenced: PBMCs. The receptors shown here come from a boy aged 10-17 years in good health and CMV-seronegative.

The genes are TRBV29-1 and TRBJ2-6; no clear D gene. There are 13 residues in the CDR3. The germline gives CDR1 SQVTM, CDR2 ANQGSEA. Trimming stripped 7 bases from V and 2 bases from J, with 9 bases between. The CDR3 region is CSAVKPGANVLTF. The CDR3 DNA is TGCAGCGCCGTTAAGCCTGGGGCCAACGTCCTGACTTTC.

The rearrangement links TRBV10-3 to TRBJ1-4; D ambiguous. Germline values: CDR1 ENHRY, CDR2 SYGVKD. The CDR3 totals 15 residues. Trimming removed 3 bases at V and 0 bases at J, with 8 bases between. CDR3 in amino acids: CAISDSGATNEKLFF. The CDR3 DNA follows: TGTGCCATCAGTGATAGCGGGGCAACTAATGAAAAACTGTTTTTT.

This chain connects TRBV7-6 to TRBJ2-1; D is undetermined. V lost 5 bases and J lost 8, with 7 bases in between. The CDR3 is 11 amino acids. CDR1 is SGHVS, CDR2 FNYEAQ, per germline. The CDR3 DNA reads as TGTGCCAGCAGCCTTTTTGATGAGCAGTTCTTC. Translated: CASSLFDEQFF.

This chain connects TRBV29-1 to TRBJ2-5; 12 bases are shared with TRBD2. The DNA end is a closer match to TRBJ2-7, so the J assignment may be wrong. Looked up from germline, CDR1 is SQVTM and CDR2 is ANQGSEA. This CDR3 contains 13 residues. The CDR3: CSVPGLAGYEQYF. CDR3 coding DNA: TGCAGCGTGCCGGGACTAGCGGGTTACGAGCAGTACTTC.

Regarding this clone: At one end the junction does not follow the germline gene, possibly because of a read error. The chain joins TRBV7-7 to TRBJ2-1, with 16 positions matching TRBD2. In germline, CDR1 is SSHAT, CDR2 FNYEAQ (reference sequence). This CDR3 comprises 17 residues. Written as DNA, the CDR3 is TGTGCTAGCAGCCCCGGGACTAGCGGGGGGGCTGACAATGAGCAGTTCTTC. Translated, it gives CASSPGTSGGADNEQFF. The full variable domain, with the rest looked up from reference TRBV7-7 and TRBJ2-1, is GAGVSQSPRYKVTKRGQDVTLRCDPISSHATLYWYQQALGQGPEFLTYFNYEAQPDKSGLPSDRFSAERPEGSISTLTIQRTEQRDSAMYRCASSPGTSGGADNEQFFGPGTRLTVL.